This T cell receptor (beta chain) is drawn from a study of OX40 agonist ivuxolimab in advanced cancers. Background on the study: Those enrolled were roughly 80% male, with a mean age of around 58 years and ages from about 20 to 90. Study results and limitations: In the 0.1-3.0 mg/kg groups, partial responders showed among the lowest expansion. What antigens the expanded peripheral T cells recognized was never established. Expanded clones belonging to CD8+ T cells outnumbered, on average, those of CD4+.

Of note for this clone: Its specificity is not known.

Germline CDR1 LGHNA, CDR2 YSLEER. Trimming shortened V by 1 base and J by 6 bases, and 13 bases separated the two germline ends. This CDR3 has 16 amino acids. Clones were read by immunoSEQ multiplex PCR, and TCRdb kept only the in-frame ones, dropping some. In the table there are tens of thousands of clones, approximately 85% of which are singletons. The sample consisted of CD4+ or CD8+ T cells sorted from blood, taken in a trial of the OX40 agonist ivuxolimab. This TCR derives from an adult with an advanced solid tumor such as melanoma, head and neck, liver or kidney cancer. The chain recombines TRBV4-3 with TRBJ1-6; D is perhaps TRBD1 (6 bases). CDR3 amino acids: CASSQGGQGSNSPLHF. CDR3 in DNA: TGCGCCAGCAGCCAAGGCGGGCAGGGGAGTAATTCACCCCTCCACTTT.